The T cell receptor (beta chain) described here comes from a study of T cell responses to AZD1222 COVID-19 vaccine. Overall study findings and caveats: With dominance at 160-218 and 743-854, vaccine-associated CD4 TCRs spanned spike.

Comments on this clone: Its antigen is not identified.

The table came from immunoSEQ multiplex PCR; TCRdb's copy has only in-frame clones and leaves some out. Of roughly 150,000 clones listed, approximately 89% are singletons. Germline V gene lookup returns CDR1 MNHEY and CDR2 SVGEGT. V lost 2 bases and J 3 bases, leaving 5 bases between the germline ends. The CDR3 length is 14 residues. Sample: peripheral blood, taken on day 0 of AZD1222 vaccination. The receptor's source is an adult in good health. This chain connects TRBV6-2 or TRBV6-3 to TRBJ2-6, with D hard to call. The CDR3 nucleotides are TGTGCCAGCAGTTACGGCGGTGGGGCCAACGTCCTGACTTTC. Amino acids: CASSYGGGANVLTF.